The 25 T cell receptor beta chains below were found in one sample sequenced in a study of post-analysis software for immune sequencing data. Study-wide findings and caveats: Several TRBV segments were more frequent in patients than controls; TRBV5-6, TRBV5-1 and TRBV20-1 belonged to this group.

These receptors have no known antigen. Tagging with unique molecular identifiers was a feature of the TCR beta cDNA libraries. TCRdb independently ran MiXCR on the PCR reads; one entry per CDR3 protein. The sample includes about 540,000 distinct CDR3 sequences, approximately 34% seen only once; the top ten take approximately 6%. The sequenced sample was blood. The source of these receptors is a girl under 18 with multiple sclerosis.

J is TRBJ2-4 and V is TRBV12-3 or TRBV12-4; the match to TRBD2 covers 9 bases. The DNA matches TRBJ2-7 better at its end, which makes the J call doubtful. This CDR3 spans 15 amino acids. The CDR3 DNA reads as TGTGCCAGCAGTCCCGGACTAGCGAGGCGCTACGAGCAGTACTTC. Translating it yields CASSPGLARRYEQYF.

The rearrangement joins TRBV7-3 to TRBJ2-1; weak D call: TRBD2 (7 bases). V was pared by 2 bases and J by 0 bases, with 20 bases between. The CDR3 covers 19 residues. Germline V gives CDR1 SGHTA, CDR2 FQGTGA. The CDR3, as DNA: TGTGCCAGCAGCTTAGAGGGGGGGGTTAAATTTAGCTCCTACAATGAGCAGTTCTTC. Amino acids: CASSLEGGVKFSSYNEQFF.

This clonotype has at least ten counts. The rearrangement joins TRBV20-1 to TRBJ2-7; 7 bases are shared with TRBD1. Germline V gene data show CDR1 as DFQATT and CDR2 as SNEGSKA (reference sequence). Unmatched junction bases numbered 11, after V lost 6 bases and J lost 0 bases. The CDR3 loop spans 15 amino acids. CDR3 protein: CSAPDTGAYSYEQYF. CDR3 nucleotides: TGCAGTGCGCCAGATACAGGGGCCTACTCCTACGAGCAGTACTTC.

The chain is built from TRBV20-1 and TRBJ1-5; 10 bases map to TRBD1. CDR3 length equals 14 residues. Trimming removed 6 bases from V and 4 bases from J; junction bases left unmatched: 6. In germline, CDR1 is DFQATT, CDR2 SNEGSKA (reference sequence). The CDR3 nucleotides read TGCAGTGCCCTCCAGGACAGGGGGAATCAGCCCCAGCATTTT. Translating gives CSALQDRGNQPQHF.

The chain is built from TRBV6-5 and TRBJ2-5; no clear D gene. Trimming stripped 4 bases from V and 5 bases from J, with 17 bases between. Germline assignment: CDR1 MNHEY and CDR2 SVGAGI. CDR3 length: 15 residues. CDR3 DNA: TGTGCCAGCAGTTCTGACTGCACCCCGGCGGAGACCCAGTACTTC. Translation: CASSSDCTPAETQYF.

This clonotype occurred a few times. V is TRBV27 and J is TRBJ2-3; D tentatively fits TRBD1 or TRBD2 (5 bases each). The ends were cut back, 5 bases at V and 4 bases at J, with 13 bases in the middle. The CDR3 runs to 14 residues. Germline V gives CDR1 MNHEY, CDR2 SMNVEV (reference sequence). In nucleotides, the CDR3 is TGTGCCAGCAGTGGGACCGCAGTGGCAGATACGCAGTATTTT. This translates into CASSGTAVADTQYF.

V usage is TRBV7-9 and J usage is TRBJ1-1, with a weak D call TRBD1 (5 bases). V lost 0 bases and J lost 0, with 14 bases in between. CDR3 length: 17 residues. In germline, CDR1 is SEHNR, CDR2 FQNEAQ (reference sequence). CDR3 residues: CASSLAGTFGLNTEAFF. The CDR3 region has the DNA TGTGCCAGCAGCTTAGCCGGGACCTTCGGGCTGAACACTGAAGCTTTCTTT.

The rearrangement uses TRBV19 and TRBJ2-4; D call uncertain. Trimming took 6 bases from V and 3 from J, leaving 21 bases between them. The CDR3 is 17 amino acids. CDR1 and CDR2 (germline): LNHDA, SQIVND (reference sequence). This CDR3 reads CASSLWPPHRVKNIQYF. The CDR3 nucleotides read TGTGCCAGTAGCCTCTGGCCCCCCCATAGAGTCAAAAACATTCAGTACTTC.

V usage is TRBV2 and J usage is TRBJ1-6, with 9 bases aligning to TRBD1. The V and J ends lost 5 bases and 7 bases, in that order; junction bases with no gene match: 6. The CDR3 spans 15 residues. Germline CDR1 SNHLY, CDR2 FYNNEI. CDR3 loop: CASSSGTGTNSPLHF. Written as DNA, the CDR3 is TGTGCCAGCAGTTCCGGGACAGGGACAAATTCACCCCTCCACTTT.

J is TRBJ1-2 and V is TRBV5-1; possible D gene TRBD1, 5 bases. Trimming pared 1 base from V and 6 bases from J, leaving 13 bases between. The CDR3 is 14 amino acids. Germline CDR1 reads SGHRS; CDR2 reads YFSETQ. The CDR3 sequence is CASSLRGINDGYTF. In DNA form, the CDR3 reads TGCGCCAGCAGCTTGCGGGGGATCAACGATGGCTACACCTTC. Using reference TRBV5-1 and TRBJ1-2 for the parts outside the CDR3, the full variable domain is KAGVTQTPRYLIKTRGQQVTLSCSPISGHRSVSWYQQTPGQGLQFLFEYFSETQRNKGNFPGRFSGRQFSNSRSEMNVSTLELGDSALYLCASSLRGINDGYTFGSGTRLTVV.

Only a few counts were recorded for this clonotype. This chain connects TRBV20-1 to TRBJ2-4; the D gene is possibly TRBD2 (5 bases). Between the trimmed V and J ends, which lost 3 bases and 0 bases, there was a span of 6 bases. CDR3 size: 13 residues. From germline, CDR1 is DFQATT and CDR2 SNEGSKA (reference sequence). DNA of the CDR3: TGCAGTGCTAGCGAGGGAGCCAAAAACATTCAGTACTTC. Translated, it gives CSASEGAKNIQYF.

This clonotype has more than one count but fewer than ten. The gene calls are TRBV6-5 and TRBJ2-1, with TRBD2 matching over 8 bases. With V trimmed by 0 bases and J by 8 bases, 6 bases remained unmatched. CDR1 and CDR2 from the germline V gene are MNHEY and SVGAGI. The length of the CDR3 is 15 residues. The CDR3 DNA reads as TGTGCCAGCAGTTACTCGGGACTAGTGGTCTATGAGCAGTTCTTC. Its protein is CASSYSGLVVYEQFF.

The sample holds a few counts of this clonotype. The rearrangement links TRBV12-3 or TRBV12-4 to TRBJ2-5, with D possibly matching TRBD2 (6 bases). V lost 6 bases and J lost 0, with 20 bases in between. The CDR3 has 17 amino acids. Here the CDR3 reads CASSPGTAEQYQETQYF. The CDR3 nucleotides read TGTGCCAGCAGCCCCGGGACTGCGGAACAGTACCAAGAGACCCAGTACTTC.

This chain links TRBV20-1 with TRBJ1-2; D perhaps matches TRBD1 (5 bases). V was cut by 1 base and J by 8 bases, with 14 bases left in between. Germline V gives CDR1 DFQATT, CDR2 SNEGSKA (reference sequence). The CDR3 consists of 13 residues. In nucleotides, the CDR3 is TGCAGTGCTAGAGCTTGGGGGACGGGGGGCTACACCTTC. Its translation is CSARAWGTGGYTF.

A few counts support this clonotype. This chain connects TRBV5-5 to TRBJ2-7; tentative D call: TRBD1 (5 bases). The CDR3 is 15 amino acids. Germline values: CDR1 SGHKS, CDR2 YYEKEE (reference sequence). V was clipped by 0 bases and J by 2 bases, with 12 bases between them. In DNA, the CDR3 is TGTGCCAGCAGCTTGGCCACGCAGGACACCTACGAGCAGTACTTC. It yields the protein CASSLATQDTYEQYF.

In this sample, this clonotype turned up a few times. The CDR3 sequence: CASSGGGFYNEQFF. The CDR3 DNA follows: TGTGCCAGCAGTGGAGGCGGATTCTACAATGAGCAGTTCTTC. The rearrangement links TRBV6-1 to TRBJ2-1; D is uncertain. Germline-derived CDR1 and CDR2 are MNHNS and SASEGT. Trimming pared 4 bases from V and 3 bases from J, leaving 10 bases between. This CDR3 contains 14 residues.

The gene calls are TRBV20-1 and TRBJ1-4; a weak D match, TRBD1 (6 bases). CDR1 and CDR2 from the germline V gene are DFQATT and SNEGSKA (reference sequence). CDR3 length: 17 amino acids. Trimming pared 2 bases from V and 0 bases from J, leaving 16 bases between. The CDR3 region is CSARSAGGSTTNEKLFF. In nucleotides, the CDR3 is TGCAGTGCTAGAAGTGCGGGGGGCTCCACAACTAATGAAAAACTGTTTTTT.

This clonotype was seen a handful of times. The V call is TRBV20-1, the J call TRBJ2-3; the match to TRBD1 covers 7 bases. Germline V gives CDR1 DFQATT, CDR2 SNEGSKA (reference sequence). Trimming at V came to 3 bases and at J to 2 bases, leaving 5 bases not matched to a gene. The CDR3 sequence is 14 residues long. CDR3 in DNA: TGCAGTGCTAGGTGGACAGGACTCACAGATACGCAGTATTTT. Translating it yields CSARWTGLTDTQYF.

The gene calls are TRBV20-1 and TRBJ1-2; tentatively, D is TRBD1 (5 bases). The V gene lost 3 bases and the J gene lost 2 bases, with 10 bases spanning the gap. The germline CDR1 and CDR2 sequences are DFQATT and SNEGSKA (reference sequence). The CDR3 covers 13 residues. In DNA form, the CDR3 reads TGCAGTGCTAGCCCCCAGGGAAACTATGGCTACACCTTC. Its translation: CSASPQGNYGYTF.

This rearrangement joins TRBV6-6 to TRBJ2-7, with TRBD1 matching 8 bases. Trimming took 1 base from V and 0 from J; bases not matched to a gene: 8. The length of the CDR3 is 17 residues. Germline V CDR1 and CDR2: MNHNY, SVGAGI (reference sequence). The CDR3 loop reads CASSYYGGTGNSYEQYF. The CDR3 bases are TGTGCCAGCAGTTACTACGGAGGGACAGGCAACTCCTACGAGCAGTACTTC.

The chain has TRBV5-1 and TRBJ1-2; D might be TRBD1 (6 bases). The CDR3 covers 16 residues. With 0 bases removed from V and 2 bases from J, the gap between germline ends came to 14 bases. Germline CDR1 and CDR2: SGHRS and YFSETQ. The CDR3 nucleotides are TGCGCCAGCAGCTTGGGGGTCGGGGGGCTCAACTATGGCTACACCTTC. Protein product: CASSLGVGGLNYGYTF.

The chain joins TRBV9 to TRBJ1-2, with 9 bases aligning to TRBD1. The CDR3 consists of 14 residues. V was clipped by 0 bases and J by 8 bases; unmatched bases: 5. In germline, CDR1 is SGDLS, CDR2 YYNGEE. CDR3 bases: TGTGCCAGCAGCGTAGAAGGACAGGGGAGCGGCTACACCTTC. Its translation is CASSVEGQGSGYTF.

This clonotype has just one count. This rearrangement joins TRBV27 to TRBJ1-1; D possibly corresponds to TRBD1 (5 bases). This CDR3 is built from 13 residues. Germline V gene data show CDR1 as MNHEY and CDR2 as SMNVEV (reference sequence). V was trimmed by 8 bases and J by 5 bases, leaving 15 bases between them. The CDR3 reads CASGTWGGTEAFF. CDR3 nucleotide sequence: TGTGCCAGCGGGACCTGGGGGGGGACTGAAGCTTTCTTT.

This clonotype has a handful of counts. The chain carries TRBV5-1 and TRBJ2-7; D is unresolved. V was pared by 5 bases and J by 0 bases, with 9 bases between. Germline V lookup: CDR1 SGHRS, CDR2 YFSETQ. This CDR3 region has 13 residues. CDR3 in amino acids: CASREGASYEQYF. CDR3 sequence (DNA): TGCGCCAGCAGAGAAGGAGCCTCCTACGAGCAGTACTTC.

This clonotype was seen a handful of times. V usage is TRBV9 and J usage is TRBJ2-1, with 8 bases lining up with TRBD2. The CDR3 totals 17 residues. Germline V gene data show CDR1 as SGDLS and CDR2 as YYNGEE. The ends lost 0 bases at V and 6 bases at J; junction bases unmatched: 11. The CDR3 reads CASSVGLAGGPSNEQFF. The CDR3 DNA reads TGTGCCAGCAGCGTAGGTCTCGCGGGGGGCCCCTCCAATGAGCAGTTCTTC.